These 26 T cell receptor beta chains originate from one sample sequenced in a study of CD8+ T cells in alopecia areata. Investigators isolated RNA and reverse transcribed it into cDNA to act as the sequencing template. Clones were sequenced by immunoSEQ multiplex PCR, and TCRdb holds only the in-frame ones, with some missing. This sample carries 150,000 or so clones, over 80% of them seen once, and the ten largest clones take over 13%. Material: CD8+ T cells sorted from blood, obtained at week 0. These receptors came from a human donor with alopecia areata.

This clone occurred once. J is TRBJ1-2 and V is TRBV5-4; the match to TRBD1 covers 8 bases. CDR3 length equals 13 residues. J lost 4 bases, V lost 4 bases, and 3 bases had no gene match. Germline V gene lookup returns CDR1 SGHNT and CDR2 YYREEE (reference sequence). This CDR3 reads CASSQQGGYGYTF. The CDR3 coding sequence is TGTGCCAGCAGCCAACAGGGGGGCTATGGCTACACCTTC.

The chain joins TRBV4-1 to TRBJ2-2; 16 nucleotides match TRBD2. Unmatched junction bases numbered 8, after V lost 4 bases and J lost 0 bases. This CDR3 spans 20 amino acids. From germline, CDR1 is MGHRA and CDR2 YSYEKL. This CDR3 reads CASSLVIGTSGGANTGELFF. CDR3 coding DNA: TGCGCCAGCAGCCTAGTCATCGGGACTAGCGGGGGGGCGAACACCGGGGAGCTGTTTTTT.

The chain employs TRBV6-5 and TRBJ2-1, with 7 bases aligning to TRBD2. This CDR3 is built from 13 residues. Germline assignment: CDR1 MNHEY and CDR2 SVGAGI. V gave up 2 bases and J gave up 8 bases; unmatched junction bases: 3. For the CDR3, the DNA is TGTGCCAGCAGTTACGGGGGGGGAGATGAGCAGTTCTTC. The encoded protein is CASSYGGGDEQFF.

V and J are TRBV29-1 and TRBJ2-7; 10 bases align to TRBD1. CDR1 and CDR2 (germline): SQVTM, ANQGSEA. J was trimmed by 7 bases and V by 7 bases; bases with no gene match: 13. The CDR3 length is 14 residues. CDR3 nucleotides: TGCAGCGCTGCAGGACAGGGGGTCCTCGGTGAGCAGTACTTC. Protein product: CSAAGQGVLGEQYF.

The chain carries TRBV11-2 and TRBJ2-3; D ambiguous. V gave up 6 bases and J gave up 5 bases, with 6 bases separating them. CDR1 is SGHAT and CDR2 is FQNNGV in the germline V gene. The CDR3 loop spans 11 amino acids. The CDR3 DNA is TGTGCCAGCAGAGTCGTAGATACGCAGTATTTT. Translated: CASRVVDTQYF. Variable domain in full (rest from reference TRBV11-2 and TRBJ2-3): EAGVAQSPRYKIIEKRQSVAFWCNPISGHATLYWYQQILGQGPKLLIQFQNNGVVDDSQLPKDRFSAERLKGVDSTLKIQPAKLEDSAVYLCASRVVDTQYFGPGTRLTVL.

Concerning this clone itself: The sample contains more than one DNA sequence encoding this CDR3. The chain is built from TRBV9 and TRBJ2-1; TRBD1 is a possible D gene (5 bases). The length of the CDR3 is 13 residues. V was cut by 3 bases and J by 10 bases, with 14 bases left in between. Germline loops: CDR1 SGDLS, CDR2 YYNGEE. DNA of the CDR3: TGTGCCAGCAGCGCTCGTCTATGGGGCGAGCAGTTCTTC. As protein: CASSARLWGEQFF. The entire variable domain, with the rest obtained from reference TRBV9 and TRBJ2-1, is as follows: DSGVTQTPKHLITATGQRVTLRCSPRSGDLSVYWYQQSLDQGLQFLIQYYNGEERAKGNILERFSAQQFPDLHSELNLSSLELGDSALYFCASSARLWGEQFFGPGTRLTVL.

The rearrangement links TRBV30 to TRBJ2-1; no clear D gene. Trimming stripped 0 bases from V and 2 bases from J, with 17 bases between. The CDR3 covers 17 residues. Germline V gives CDR1 GTSNPN, CDR2 SVGIG (reference sequence). CDR3 protein: CAWSVRGNAAPYNEQFF. The CDR3 DNA reads TGTGCCTGGAGTGTACGAGGTAACGCGGCCCCCTACAATGAGCAGTTCTTC.

The CDR3 protein is CASSLVSPDTQYF. The DNA of the CDR3 is TGTGCCAGCAGCTTAGTTAGCCCAGATACGCAGTATTTT. V is TRBV7-9 and J is TRBJ2-3; D remains unclear. CDR1 and CDR2 (germline): SEHNR, FQNEAQ (reference sequence). With 1 base removed from V and 4 bases from J, the gap between germline ends came to 6 bases. There are 13 residues in the CDR3.

V usage is TRBV29-1 and J usage is TRBJ1-1; 8 positions agree with TRBD1. The V gene end was trimmed by 1 base and the J gene end by 3 bases; junction bases not matched to a gene: 7. CDR3 length equals 15 residues. In germline, CDR1 is SQVTM, CDR2 ANQGSEA. The CDR3 sequence is CSVEGDRRRDTEAFF. As DNA, the CDR3 is TGCAGCGTTGAAGGGGACAGGAGAAGAGACACTGAAGCTTTCTTT.

The rearrangement links TRBV11-2 to TRBJ2-2, with TRBD2 matching 11 bases. The junction had 5 bases not matched to a gene; V was cut back by 3 bases and J by 2 bases. Germline CDR1 SGHAT, CDR2 FQNNGV. This CDR3 has 17 amino acids. The CDR3 here is CASSLGTSGFNTGELFF. The CDR3 DNA follows: TGTGCCAGCAGCTTGGGGACTAGCGGATTTAACACCGGGGAGCTGTTTTTT.

V gene TRBV7-8 combines with J gene TRBJ2-7; the D gene is possibly TRBD2 (6 bases). This CDR3 has 14 residues. Germline values: CDR1 SGHVS, CDR2 FQNEAQ. V was cut by 3 bases and J by 2 bases, with 11 bases left in between. For the CDR3, the DNA is TGTGCCAGCAGCTTTCGGCGGGGTCCCTACGAGCAGTACTTC. It yields the protein CASSFRRGPYEQYF.

This chain uses TRBV19 with TRBJ1-6; TRBD1 might be the D (5 bases). Germline-derived CDR1 and CDR2 are LNHDA and SQIVND (reference sequence). Trimming left V 4 bases short and J 10 bases short, with 20 bases between. This CDR3 spans 16 amino acids. The CDR3 spells CASSKEPGTGASPLHF. Written as DNA, the CDR3 is TGTGCCAGTAGTAAAGAACCCGGGACCGGGGCGTCACCCCTCCACTTT.

The chain joins TRBV5-1 to TRBJ2-5; D is perhaps TRBD1 (6 bases). The J call may not be correct, given that the DNA end is closer to TRBJ2-7. In germline, CDR1 is SGHRS, CDR2 YFSETQ. The CDR3 totals 13 residues. In nucleotides, the CDR3 is TGCGCCAGCAGCTATGGACAGCGCTACGAGCAGTACTTC. Amino acid sequence: CASSYGQRYEQYF.

V is TRBV27 and J is TRBJ2-5; D gene ambiguous. CDR1 MNHEY and CDR2 SMNVEV come from the germline V gene (reference sequence). Trimming removed 5 bases from V and 0 bases from J, with 10 bases in between. The CDR3 has 14 residues. Here the CDR3 DNA reads TGTGCCAGCAGTGCCCACGGGTACCAAGAGACCCAGTACTTC. This sequence encodes CASSAHGYQETQYF.

The CDR3 coding sequence is TGTGCCAGCAGTGAAGCGCTTCAGGGAGGAATAGATACGCAGTATTTT. Encoded protein: CASSEALQGGIDTQYF. The chain combines TRBV2 with TRBJ2-3; tentative D call: TRBD2 (6 bases). V lost 0 bases to trimming and J lost 5 bases, with 15 bases between them. Germline V gene sequence: CDR1 SNHLY, CDR2 FYNNEI. CDR3 length equals 16 residues.

This rearrangement joins TRBV7-9 to TRBJ1-1; the D is unclear. The CDR3 length is 13 residues. Looked up from germline, CDR1 is SEHNR and CDR2 is FQNEAQ (reference sequence). V lost 5 bases and J lost 1, with 8 bases in between. In DNA form, the CDR3 reads TGTGCCAGCAGCCTTGGAAAGAACACTGAAGCTTTCTTT. It specifies CASSLGKNTEAFF.

The V call is TRBV11-2, the J call TRBJ2-7, with D possibly TRBD1 on 5 matching bases. The CDR3 is 13 amino acids. Germline CDR1 SGHAT, CDR2 FQNNGV. V lost 6 bases and J lost 2, with 11 bases in between. CDR3 region: CASSEDTPYEQYF. In DNA, the CDR3 is TGTGCCAGCAGTGAGGACACCCCCTACGAGCAGTACTTC.

This chain links TRBV2 with TRBJ2-1, with D possibly matching TRBD2 (6 bases). Germline assignment: CDR1 SNHLY and CDR2 FYNNEI. This CDR3 contains 18 residues. V was cut by 3 bases and J by 10 bases, with 28 bases left in between. Written as DNA, the CDR3 is TGTGCCAGCAGTGAGGAGGGGCTAGATATTGGCATGGAGGGGGAGCAGTTCTTC. Translation: CASSEEGLDIGMEGEQFF.

This clone was detected once. CDR3 loop: CASSGREVGQYF. The CDR3 region has the DNA TGTGCCAGCAGCGGACGGGAGGTGGGGCAGTATTTT. This chain links TRBV13 with TRBJ2-3; 7 bases line up with TRBD2. Germline V gene sequence: CDR1 PRHDT, CDR2 FYEKMQ (reference sequence). Trimming cost V 5 bases and J 11 bases; bases outside gene matches: 7. This CDR3 region has 12 residues. Looking up the rest from reference TRBV13 and TRBJ2-3 gives the full variable domain: AAGVIQSPRHLIKEKRETATLKCYPIPRHDTVYWYQQGPGQDPQFLISFYEKMQSDKGSIPDRFSAQQFSDYHSELNMSSLELGDSALYFCASSGREVGQYFGPGTRLTVL.

Worth noting for this clone: The sample contains more than one DNA sequence encoding this CDR3. V is TRBV27 and J is TRBJ1-5; D unresolved. From germline, CDR1 is MNHEY and CDR2 SMNVEV (reference sequence). This CDR3 comprises 13 residues. Trimming cost V 6 bases and J 2 bases, with 8 bases left between them. DNA for the CDR3: TGTGCCAGCAGCCCGCTAGGCAATCAGCCCCAGCATTTT. Residues: CASSPLGNQPQHF.

The V and J genes are TRBV11-2 and TRBJ2-1; D is unresolved. CDR1 is SGHAT and CDR2 is FQNNGV in the germline V gene. The CDR3 loop spans 15 amino acids. The V end was cut by 5 bases, the J end by 2 bases, with 13 bases between. CDR3 region: CASSLDGEAYNEQFF. The DNA of the CDR3 is TGTGCCAGCAGCCTTGATGGGGAAGCCTACAATGAGCAGTTCTTC. Supplemented by reference TRBV11-2 and TRBJ2-1, the full variable domain reads EAGVAQSPRYKIIEKRQSVAFWCNPISGHATLYWYQQILGQGPKLLIQFQNNGVVDDSQLPKDRFSAERLKGVDSTLKIQPAKLEDSAVYLCASSLDGEAYNEQFFGPGTRLTVL.

The V gene is TRBV5-1, the J gene TRBJ1-4; D gene unclear. The CDR3 runs 15 residues. The germline V gene has CDR1 SGHRS and CDR2 YFSETQ. The ends were cut back, 0 bases at V and 4 bases at J, with 10 bases in the middle. The CDR3 loop reads CASSLGWEVNEKLFF. The CDR3, as DNA: TGCGCCAGCAGCTTGGGCTGGGAAGTTAATGAAAAACTGTTTTTT.

This clone occurred a few times. The chain has TRBV4-1 and TRBJ2-6; TRBD1 agrees at 9 bases. This CDR3 is 20 amino acids long. J was trimmed by 2 bases and V by 1 base; bases with no gene match: 12. From germline, CDR1 is MGHRA and CDR2 YSYEKL. CDR3 bases: TGCGCCAGCAGCCAAGTGGTCCCGGGACAGGGCCTGGCTGGGGCCAACGTCCTGACTTTC. Translated: CASSQVVPGQGLAGANVLTF.

A remark on this clone: Compared with germline, one end of the junction differs, possibly owing to a read error. The gene calls are TRBV7-3 and TRBJ2-2; D might be TRBD1 (5 bases). Germline-derived CDR1 and CDR2 are SGHTA and FQGTGA. There are 12 residues in the CDR3. CDR3 residues: CASSPDTRELFF. The CDR3 DNA follows: TGTGCCAGCAGCCCGGACACCAGGGAGCTGTTTTTT.

This chain links TRBV7-6 with TRBJ2-3; D is undetermined. Germline-derived CDR1 and CDR2 are SGHVS and FNYEAQ. V was clipped by 8 bases and J by 0 bases, with 12 bases between them. The CDR3 sequence is 14 residues long. CDR3 DNA sequence: TGTGCCAGCCGTACGCGATCTAGCACAGATACGCAGTATTTT. As protein: CASRTRSSTDTQYF.

The genes are TRBV10-1 and TRBJ2-3; TRBD2 is a possible D gene (6 bases). Germline CDR1 and CDR2: WNHNN and SYGVQD (reference sequence). This CDR3 comprises 15 residues. The germline V and J ends were trimmed by 1 base and 1 base, with 9 bases remaining between them. In DNA form, the CDR3 reads TGCGCCAGCAGTGAGTTTGGGGAGGGCACAGATACGCAGTATTTT. It specifies CASSEFGEGTDTQYF.